A single sample is the source of the 15 T cell receptor beta chains below, sequenced in a study of beta chain features in type 1 diabetes. General study findings and limits: Across all four CD4+ subsets, people with type 1 diabetes showed modestly shorter TCRB CDR3s.

No cognate antigen is known for these TCRs. Reverse transcribing all isolated RNA meant expressed TCRB transcripts were sequenced. Assay: immunoSEQ multiplex PCR; the TCRdb copy retains only in-frame clones and omits some. Of some 370,000 clones in the sample, over 8.5% were seen once. Input material: central memory CD4+ T cells from blood. All receptors derive from a man younger than 40 with type 1 diabetes.

This chain uses TRBV7-3 with TRBJ2-2; no clear D gene. In germline, CDR1 is SGHTA, CDR2 FQGTGA. V dropped 5 bases and J dropped 9 bases, with 16 bases sitting between them. The CDR3 runs 14 residues. CDR3 in amino acids: CASSGEGKGRELFF. The CDR3 region has the DNA TGTGCCAGCAGCGGAGAAGGGAAGGGCCGGGAGCTGTTTTTT.

The V call is TRBV27, the J call TRBJ1-1, with a tentative D call TRBD1 (6 bases). CDR3 size: 14 residues. V lost 5 bases, J lost 1 base, and 11 bases lay in between. Germline V gene sequence: CDR1 MNHEY, CDR2 SMNVEV (reference sequence). CDR3 sequence: CASSVQGRNTEAFF. The CDR3 DNA reads TGTGCCAGCAGTGTACAGGGTAGGAACACTGAAGCTTTCTTT.

J is TRBJ1-4 and V is TRBV19; D ambiguous. CDR3 length: 13 residues. Trimming removed 9 bases from V and 4 bases from J, with 12 bases in between. Germline values: CDR1 LNHDA, CDR2 SQIVND (reference sequence). The CDR3 bases are TGTGCCAGCCGCCAAGGAAATAATGAAAAACTGTTTTTT. Its protein is CASRQGNNEKLFF.

The chain joins TRBV25-1 to TRBJ1-1; 8 bases match TRBD1. With V trimmed by 5 bases and J by 2 bases, 7 bases remained unmatched. The germline gives CDR1 MGHDK, CDR2 SYGVNS. CDR3 size: 15 residues. CDR3 sequence reads: CASSPSTGVNTEAFF. The CDR3 nucleotides are TGTGCCAGCAGTCCTTCGACAGGGGTTAACACTGAAGCTTTCTTT. The full variable domain, its missing parts supplied by reference TRBV25-1 and TRBJ1-1, is EADIYQTPRYLVIGTGKKITLECSQTMGHDKMYWYQQDPGMELHLIHYSYGVNSTEKGDLSSESTVSRIRTEHFPLTLESARPSHTSQYLCASSPSTGVNTEAFFGQGTRLTVV.

In this sample, this clone turned up a few times. V usage is TRBV5-8 and J usage is TRBJ2-7; D is possibly TRBD2 (6 bases). The V and J ends lost 1 base and 0 bases respectively, with 8 bases between them. This CDR3 has 14 residues. Germline CDR1 is SGHTS and CDR2 is YDEGEE. The CDR3 sequence: CASSLIGSSYEQYF. The CDR3 coding sequence is TGTGCCAGCAGCTTGATCGGGAGCTCCTACGAGCAGTACTTC.

In its sample, this clone was seen a few times. The chain has TRBV7-9 and TRBJ2-2; D gene uncertain. This CDR3 spans 16 amino acids. The V gene's germline CDR1 is SEHNR and CDR2 FQNEAQ (reference sequence). The V and J ends lost 0 bases and 2 bases respectively, with 10 bases between them. CDR3 residues: CASSLAGRINTGELFF. The CDR3 region has the DNA TGTGCCAGCAGCTTAGCTGGTAGGATTAACACCGGGGAGCTGTTTTTT.

This clone was seen a handful of times. The gene calls are TRBV7-2 and TRBJ2-5; the D gene is possibly TRBD1 (6 bases). CDR1 SGHTA and CDR2 FQGNSA come from the germline V gene. The V gene lost 1 base and the J gene lost 4 bases, with 13 bases spanning the gap. The CDR3 extends over 15 amino acids. CDR3 sequence reads: CASSLVAGTTETQYF. The CDR3 DNA reads as TGTGCCAGCAGCTTAGTGGCAGGGACAACAGAGACCCAGTACTTC.

This clone was counted ten times or more. CDR3 nucleotides: TGTGCCAGCAGCCCTCTAGCGGGACAAGGAGAGACCCAGTACTTC. It is translated as CASSPLAGQGETQYF. The V call is TRBV13, the J call TRBJ2-5, with 9 bases lining up with TRBD2. CDR1 is PRHDT and CDR2 is FYEKMQ in the germline V gene (reference sequence). This CDR3 comprises 15 residues. V lost 5 bases, J lost 4 bases, and 8 bases stayed unmatched.

This chain uses TRBV5-4 with TRBJ2-2; 10 nucleotides agree with TRBD1. V shed 7 bases, J shed 2 bases, and the junction held 8 bases outside the gene matches. The CDR3 has 16 amino acids. Germline assignment: CDR1 SGHNT and CDR2 YYREEE (reference sequence). This CDR3 is CASGRRQGANTGELFF. The DNA for the CDR3 is TGTGCCAGCGGCCGCCGACAGGGGGCAAACACCGGGGAGCTGTTTTTT.

This chain joins TRBV19 and TRBJ2-1; D perhaps matches TRBD1 (6 bases). The CDR3 is made up of 15 amino acids. Between the trimmed V and J ends, which lost 3 bases and 6 bases, there was a span of 15 bases. Germline-derived CDR1 and CDR2 are LNHDA and SQIVND (reference sequence). CDR3 amino acids: CASSIAGAKSNEQFF. In DNA, the CDR3 is TGTGCCAGTAGTATCGCAGGGGCAAAAAGCAATGAGCAGTTCTTC.

In this sample, this clone turned up a few times. The V gene is TRBV6-1, the J gene TRBJ2-5; 7 bases fit TRBD1. CDR3 length: 14 amino acids. V trimming: 4 bases; J trimming: 5 bases; junction bases outside the gene matches: 7. CDR1 and CDR2 (germline): MNHNS, SASEGT. The DNA of the CDR3 is TGTGCCAGCAGTGCAGGGGGATCAAGGGAGACCCAGTACTTC. It codes for CASSAGGSRETQYF.

This clone was found many times. Other DNA sequences of this sample code for an identical CDR3. The rearrangement uses TRBV7-2 and TRBJ1-2; D is undetermined. The CDR3 loop spans 13 amino acids. Trimming pared 0 bases from V and 2 bases from J, leaving 4 bases between. Germline assignment: CDR1 SGHTA and CDR2 FQGNSA. CDR3 nucleotides: TGTGCCAGCAGCTTAGCAGGGAACTATGGCTACACCTTC. Amino acids: CASSLAGNYGYTF.

DNA for the CDR3: TGTGCCAGCTCTACAGGGCGGGTAGGCAATCAGCCCCAGCATTTT. This gives the protein CASSTGRVGNQPQHF. The V gene is TRBV18, the J gene TRBJ1-5, with D possibly matching TRBD1 (6 bases). Trimming removed 6 bases from V and 2 bases from J, with 14 bases in between. The CDR3 extends over 15 amino acids. Germline V gene lookup returns CDR1 KGHSH and CDR2 LQKENI.

Concerning this clone: Other DNA sequences in the same sample also yield this CDR3. The V and J genes are TRBV7-9 and TRBJ2-3; D may match TRBD1 or TRBD2 (5 bases each). Trimming took 5 bases from V and 2 from J, leaving 14 bases between them. The germline V gene encodes CDR1 SEHNR and CDR2 FQNEAQ (reference sequence). The CDR3 covers 15 residues. The CDR3 coding sequence is TGTGCCAGCAGCCTGGGGACGGGAATCACAGATACGCAGTATTTT. Protein sequence: CASSLGTGITDTQYF. Full variable domain (missing parts from reference TRBV7-9 and TRBJ2-3): DTGVSQNPRHKITKRGQNVTFRCDPISEHNRLYWYRQTLGQGPEFLTYFQNEAQLEKSRLLSDRFSAERPKGSFSTLEIQRTEQGDSAMYLCASSLGTGITDTQYFGPGTRLTVL.

In its sample, this clone was seen a few times. The chain joins TRBV5-1 to TRBJ2-1; 8 nucleotides agree with TRBD2. The CDR3 has 15 amino acids. Losses at the gene ends were 2 bases for V and 8 bases for J; bases not matched to a gene: 9. The germline V gene encodes CDR1 SGHRS and CDR2 YFSETQ. CDR3 region: CASSFSGGPEDEQFF. The DNA for the CDR3 is TGCGCCAGCAGCTTCTCGGGAGGGCCTGAGGATGAGCAGTTCTTC. Filled out from reference TRBV5-1 and TRBJ2-1, the complete variable domain reads KAGVTQTPRYLIKTRGQQVTLSCSPISGHRSVSWYQQTPGQGLQFLFEYFSETQRNKGNFPGRFSGRQFSNSRSEMNVSTLELGDSALYLCASSFSGGPEDEQFFGPGTRLTVL.